These 21 T cell receptor beta chains were sequenced from one sample in a study of shared clonotypes between healthy human individuals. Profiled with immunoSEQ multiplex PCR; TCRdb holds only in-frame clones, not every one. This table holds under 600,000 clones, 95% to 96% found once. The source material was naive CD4+ T cells sorted from blood. Documented subset: CD45RA+ positively selected. The receptors originated from a woman aged 25 to 45 in good health.

The chain has TRBV2 and TRBJ2-7; tentative D call: TRBD1 (6 bases). Germline-derived CDR1 and CDR2 are SNHLY and FYNNEI. The ends were cut back, 3 bases at V and 4 bases at J, with 13 bases in the middle. The CDR3 contains 14 residues. CDR3: CASSEGAGQYEQYF. CDR3 DNA: TGTGCCAGCAGTGAGGGGGCCGGACAGTACGAGCAGTACTTC.

About this clone: The same CDR3 can be traced to other DNA sequences in this sample. The chain joins TRBV18 to TRBJ1-1; no clear D. The CDR3 is made up of 13 amino acids. V lost 0 bases and J lost 1, with 3 bases in between. Germline V CDR1 and CDR2: KGHSH, LQKENI. This CDR3 is CASSPPRNTEAFF. The CDR3 nucleotides are TGTGCCAGCTCACCACCCAGGAACACTGAAGCTTTCTTT.

Only a few counts were recorded for this clone. The CDR3 reads CASSIQPGYTF. The CDR3 DNA reads TGTGCCAGTAGTATCCAGCCAGGCTACACCTTC. The chain employs TRBV19 and TRBJ1-2; no clear D gene. The V gene's germline CDR1 is LNHDA and CDR2 SQIVND (reference sequence). The CDR3 contains 11 residues. Trimming cost V 3 bases and J 8 bases, with 7 bases left between them.

The V call is TRBV29-1, the J call TRBJ2-7; the D gene is possibly TRBD2 (6 bases). This CDR3 contains 14 residues. V lost 6 bases and J lost 0, with 15 bases in between. In germline, CDR1 is SQVTM, CDR2 ANQGSEA. The CDR3 nucleotides are TGCAGCGTATGGGACTGGGGAAGCTCCTACGAGCAGTACTTC. It codes for CSVWDWGSSYEQYF.

The chain is built from TRBV28 and TRBJ1-5; unclear D gene. The CDR3 has 15 amino acids. Per germline, CDR1 MDHEN and CDR2 SYDVKM. The ends were cut back, 4 bases at V and 4 bases at J, with 14 bases in the middle. The CDR3 DNA reads TGTGCCAGCAGTTCCGGCGAAGCTGGAAATCAGCCCCAGCATTTT. This gives the protein CASSSGEAGNQPQHF.

The chain recombines TRBV27 with TRBJ2-3; D not certain. Germline lookup yields CDR1 MNHEY and CDR2 SMNVEV (reference sequence). V was shortened by 3 bases and J by 1 base, with 11 bases between the two germline ends. The CDR3 contains 15 residues. In nucleotides, the CDR3 is TGTGCCAGCAGTTTGGACCCTCCGGGCACAGATACGCAGTATTTT. Translating it yields CASSLDPPGTDTQYF.

In DNA form, the CDR3 reads TGTGCCAGCAGCTTGCGTGTTAGCGGGAGTCATGGTGAGCAGTTCTTC. Protein: CASSLRVSGSHGEQFF. The chain is built from TRBV5-4 and TRBJ2-1; 9 bases match TRBD2. This CDR3 has 16 amino acids. J gave up 9 bases and V 1 base, and 11 bases lay outside the gene matches. Germline CDR1 reads SGHNT; CDR2 reads YYREEE (reference sequence).

The chain combines TRBV4-1 with TRBJ2-1; tentative D call: TRBD2 (6 bases). The V end lost 0 bases, the J end lost 2 bases, and 11 bases lay between the germline ends. Germline V CDR1 and CDR2: MGHRA, YSYEKL. This CDR3 has 16 amino acids. CDR3: CASSQDAGSPYNEQFF. The CDR3, as DNA: TGCGCCAGCAGCCAAGATGCGGGGAGCCCCTACAATGAGCAGTTCTTC.

The rearrangement joins TRBV13 to TRBJ2-1; 7 nucleotides align to TRBD1. Germline V gene lookup returns CDR1 PRHDT and CDR2 FYEKMQ (reference sequence). V trimming: 5 bases; J trimming: 4 bases; junction bases outside the gene matches: 8. The CDR3 extends over 15 amino acids. The CDR3 DNA follows: TGTGCCAGCAGCCCGAGATCGGACAGGTACAATGAGCAGTTCTTC. Translated: CASSPRSDRYNEQFF.

V and J are TRBV7-2 and TRBJ1-5; a possible D gene is TRBD1 (5 bases). CDR3 size: 16 residues. The germline CDR1 and CDR2 sequences are SGHTA and FQGNSA. The V end lost 3 bases, the J end lost 3 bases, and 15 bases lay between the germline ends. The CDR3 loop reads CASSFTGGGSNQPQHF. CDR3 coding DNA: TGTGCCAGCAGCTTCACGGGGGGAGGTTCCAATCAGCCCCAGCATTTT.

The chain links TRBV4-1 to TRBJ2-3; TRBD2 might be the D (6 bases). This CDR3 spans 16 amino acids. Germline CDR1 is MGHRA and CDR2 is YSYEKL. V lost 0 bases and J 6 bases, leaving 16 bases between the germline ends. DNA for the CDR3: TGCGCCAGCAGCCAAGATGATCGGGGAGGTATGGATACGCAGTATTTT. Its translation is CASSQDDRGGMDTQYF.

This chain uses TRBV6-1 with TRBJ1-5; the D gene is possibly TRBD1 (5 bases). Trimming removed 7 bases at V and 3 bases at J, with 13 bases between. This CDR3 is 14 amino acids long. Germline CDR1 reads MNHNS; CDR2 reads SASEGT. CDR3 residues: CASKDPGTNQPQHF. The CDR3, as DNA: TGTGCCAGCAAAGACCCAGGGACCAATCAGCCCCAGCATTTT.

J is TRBJ2-7 and V is TRBV5-1; D tentatively reads TRBD1 or TRBD2 (5 bases each). V was clipped by 8 bases and J by 0 bases, with 12 bases between them. The CDR3 loop spans 13 amino acids. Germline CDR1 is SGHRS and CDR2 is YFSETQ. Written as DNA, the CDR3 is TGCGCCAGTACCCGGGGCTACTCCTACGAGCAGTACTTC. This sequence encodes CASTRGYSYEQYF.

The chain recombines TRBV19 with TRBJ2-7; D gene uncertain. This CDR3 is 14 amino acids long. V lost 5 bases and J lost 1, with 12 bases in between. Germline CDR1 and CDR2: LNHDA and SQIVND (reference sequence). CDR3 DNA: TGTGCCAGTAGTTTGCCGGGCCTATCCTACGAGCAGTACTTC. It specifies CASSLPGLSYEQYF.

V usage is TRBV2 and J usage is TRBJ1-4, with D possibly matching TRBD1 (5 bases). Trimming stripped 6 bases from V and 8 bases from J, with 16 bases between. The length of the CDR3 is 14 residues. Germline V CDR1 and CDR2: SNHLY, FYNNEI. The CDR3 DNA reads as TGTGCCAGCAGAACCCCCTCAGGGACCGAAAAACTGTTTTTT. Its protein is CASRTPSGTEKLFF.

The genes are TRBV25-1 and TRBJ2-1; 9 bases map to TRBD2. Germline values: CDR1 MGHDK, CDR2 SYGVNS. After removal of 5 bases from V and 3 bases from J, the junction contained 11 bases not matched to a gene. The CDR3 length is 17 residues. The CDR3 DNA sequence: TGTGCCAGCAGTCTACAAGGATGGACTAGCGACTACAATGAGCAGTTCTTC. It codes for CASSLQGWTSDYNEQFF.

As for this clone: Other nucleotide sequences from this sample produce the same CDR3. This sequence joins TRBV4-1 and TRBJ1-1, with D unclear. The ends were cut back, 4 bases at V and 4 bases at J, with 10 bases in the middle. Germline V CDR1 and CDR2: MGHRA, YSYEKL. This CDR3 has 13 amino acids. CDR3 sequence reads: CASSPLGSTEAFF. The CDR3 DNA reads as TGCGCCAGCAGCCCACTAGGGAGCACTGAAGCTTTCTTT.

The gene calls are TRBV5-4 and TRBJ2-7, with 10 bases aligning to TRBD2. CDR3 length: 14 residues. CDR1 SGHNT and CDR2 YYREEE come from the germline V gene (reference sequence). The J segment lost 3 bases and the V segment lost 4 bases, leaving 4 bases of the junction unmatched. The CDR3, as DNA: TGTGCCAGCAGCGGGTCTAGCGGGAGCTACGAGCAGTACTTC. This encodes CASSGSSGSYEQYF.

V usage is TRBV27 and J usage is TRBJ1-4; 9 nucleotides align to TRBD1. Trimming cost V 6 bases and J 5 bases; bases outside gene matches: 4. The CDR3 totals 14 residues. From germline, CDR1 is MNHEY and CDR2 SMNVEV (reference sequence). The CDR3 protein is CASRRDRENEKLFF. As DNA, the CDR3 is TGTGCCAGCAGGCGGGACAGGGAGAATGAAAAACTGTTTTTT.

The chain uses TRBV28 and TRBJ2-2, with D possibly being TRBD1 (6 bases). CDR1 is MDHEN, CDR2 SYDVKM, per germline. CDR3 size: 12 residues. The CDR3 DNA is TGTGCTGGCAGGGGGAACACCGGGGAGCTGTTTTTT. As protein: CAGRGNTGELFF.

This rearrangement joins TRBV30 to TRBJ2-1, with 8 bases aligning to TRBD2. The length of the CDR3 is 14 residues. CDR1 GTSNPN and CDR2 SVGIG come from the germline V gene (reference sequence). V shed 0 bases, J shed 15 bases, and the junction held 13 bases outside the gene matches. The CDR3 protein is CAWSVPNGLAIRFF. CDR3 nucleotide sequence: TGTGCCTGGAGTGTACCGAATGGACTAGCAATTAGGTTCTTC.